What follows describes a single T cell receptor (beta chain). Its specificity is unknown. PCR primers comprised 60 Vbeta and 13 Jbeta primers. Assay: immunoSEQ multiplex PCR; the TCRdb copy retains only in-frame clones and omits some. Of about 160,000 clones in the sample, roughly 80% are singletons; the top ten hold 7%. The sample comes from a study of cytomegalovirus exposure and HLA in healthy donors. On the study more broadly: A data release that came early held about 89 million unique TCRs from HLA-typed donors.

Overall study findings and caveats: Some V segments (TRBV6-2 and TRBV6-3 among them) were excluded as indistinguishable. The authors listed 164 TCR beta chains as cytomegalovirus-associated. Later on, an analysis tied about 17,000 TCR beta sequences to HLA alleles at 0.05 false discovery rate.

The germline gives CDR1 MDHEN, CDR2 SYDVKM. Trimming removed 4 bases from V and 11 bases from J, with 21 bases in between. This CDR3 is built from 14 residues. The chain carries TRBV28 and TRBJ2-7, with D possibly TRBD2 on 6 matching bases. The TCR was taken from a woman in her thirties in good health and CMV-seropositive. Sequenced sample: PBMCs. The CDR3 sequence: CASSSSIIAENEYF. DNA for the CDR3: TGTGCCAGCAGTTCTAGCATAATAGCGGAGAATGAGTACTTC.